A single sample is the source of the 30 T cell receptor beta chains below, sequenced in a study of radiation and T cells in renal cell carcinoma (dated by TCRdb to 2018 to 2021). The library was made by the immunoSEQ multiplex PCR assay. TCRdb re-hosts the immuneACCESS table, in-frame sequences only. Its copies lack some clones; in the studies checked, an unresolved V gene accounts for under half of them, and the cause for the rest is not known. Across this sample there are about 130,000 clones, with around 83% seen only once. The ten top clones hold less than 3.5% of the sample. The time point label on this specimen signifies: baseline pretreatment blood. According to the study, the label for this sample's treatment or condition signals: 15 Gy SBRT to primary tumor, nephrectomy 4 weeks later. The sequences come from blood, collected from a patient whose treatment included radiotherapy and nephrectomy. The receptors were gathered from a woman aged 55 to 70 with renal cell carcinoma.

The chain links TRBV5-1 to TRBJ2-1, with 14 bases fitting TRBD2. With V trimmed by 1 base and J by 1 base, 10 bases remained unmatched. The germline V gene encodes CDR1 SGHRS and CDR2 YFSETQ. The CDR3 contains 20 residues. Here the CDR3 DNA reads TGCGCCAGCAGCTTGATTAGAGGGACTAGCGGGAGAACTTCCTACAATGAGCAGTTCTTC. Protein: CASSLIRGTSGRTSYNEQFF.

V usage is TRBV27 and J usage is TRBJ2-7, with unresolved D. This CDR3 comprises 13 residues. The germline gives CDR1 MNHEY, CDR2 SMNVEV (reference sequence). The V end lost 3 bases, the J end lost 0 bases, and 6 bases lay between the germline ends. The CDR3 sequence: CASSLSPSYEQYF. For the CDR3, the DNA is TGTGCCAGCAGTTTGTCCCCCTCCTACGAGCAGTACTTC.

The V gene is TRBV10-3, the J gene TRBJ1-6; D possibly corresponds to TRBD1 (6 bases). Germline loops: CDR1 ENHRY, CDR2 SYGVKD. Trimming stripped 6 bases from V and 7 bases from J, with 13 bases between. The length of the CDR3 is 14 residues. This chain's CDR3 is CAIRREGGNSPLHF. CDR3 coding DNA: TGTGCCATCAGGAGGGAGGGGGGGAATTCACCCCTCCACTTT.

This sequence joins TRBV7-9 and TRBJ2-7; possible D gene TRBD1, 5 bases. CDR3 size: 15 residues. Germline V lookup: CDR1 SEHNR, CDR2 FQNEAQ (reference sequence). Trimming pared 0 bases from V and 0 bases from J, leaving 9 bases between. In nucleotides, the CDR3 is TGTGCCAGCAGCTTAGCAGGGGCGAGCTCCTACGAGCAGTACTTC. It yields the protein CASSLAGASSYEQYF.

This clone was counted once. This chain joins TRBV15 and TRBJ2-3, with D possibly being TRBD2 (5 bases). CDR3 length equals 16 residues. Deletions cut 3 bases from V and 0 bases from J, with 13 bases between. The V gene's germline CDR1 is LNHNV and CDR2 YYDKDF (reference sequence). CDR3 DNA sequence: TGTGCCACCAGCAGTATCATCCGGACTAGCACAGATACGCAGTATTTT. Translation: CATSSIIRTSTDTQYF.

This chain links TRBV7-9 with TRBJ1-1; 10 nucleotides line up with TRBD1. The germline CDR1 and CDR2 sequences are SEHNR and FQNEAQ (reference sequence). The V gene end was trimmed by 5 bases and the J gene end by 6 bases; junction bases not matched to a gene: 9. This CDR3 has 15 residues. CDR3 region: CASSLQDRGLAEAFF. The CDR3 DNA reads TGTGCCAGCAGCCTTCAAGACAGGGGGCTCGCTGAAGCTTTCTTT.

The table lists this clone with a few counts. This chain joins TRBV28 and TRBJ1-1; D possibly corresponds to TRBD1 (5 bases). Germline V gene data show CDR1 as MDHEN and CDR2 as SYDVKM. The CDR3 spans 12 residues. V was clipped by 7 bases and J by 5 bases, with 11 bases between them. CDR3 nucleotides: TGTGCCAGCATAGAATGGGGGACTGAAGCTTTCTTT. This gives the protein CASIEWGTEAFF.

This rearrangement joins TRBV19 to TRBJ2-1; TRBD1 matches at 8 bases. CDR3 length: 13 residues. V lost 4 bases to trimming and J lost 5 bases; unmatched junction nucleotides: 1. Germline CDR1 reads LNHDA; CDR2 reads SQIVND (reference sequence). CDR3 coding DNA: TGTGCCAGTAGTAAGGACAGGGACAATGAGCAGTTCTTC. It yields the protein CASSKDRDNEQFF.

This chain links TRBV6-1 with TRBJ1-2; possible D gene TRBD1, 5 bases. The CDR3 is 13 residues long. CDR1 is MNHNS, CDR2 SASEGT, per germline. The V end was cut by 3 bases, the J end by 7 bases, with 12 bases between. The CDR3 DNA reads TGTGCCAGCAGTGAGCTACCAGGGTCTGGCTACACCTTC. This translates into CASSELPGSGYTF.

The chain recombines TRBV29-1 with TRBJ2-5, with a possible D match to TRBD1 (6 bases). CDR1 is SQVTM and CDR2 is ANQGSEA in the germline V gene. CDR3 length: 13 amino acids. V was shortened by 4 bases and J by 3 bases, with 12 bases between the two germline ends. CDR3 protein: CSVAQGPKETQYF. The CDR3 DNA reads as TGCAGCGTTGCACAGGGCCCAAAAGAGACCCAGTACTTC.

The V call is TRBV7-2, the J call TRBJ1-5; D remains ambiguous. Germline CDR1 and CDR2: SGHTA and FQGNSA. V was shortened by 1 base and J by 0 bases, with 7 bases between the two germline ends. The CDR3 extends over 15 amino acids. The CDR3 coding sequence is TGTGCCAGCAGCTTAGAACCTTATAGCAATCAGCCCCAGCATTTT. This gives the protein CASSLEPYSNQPQHF.

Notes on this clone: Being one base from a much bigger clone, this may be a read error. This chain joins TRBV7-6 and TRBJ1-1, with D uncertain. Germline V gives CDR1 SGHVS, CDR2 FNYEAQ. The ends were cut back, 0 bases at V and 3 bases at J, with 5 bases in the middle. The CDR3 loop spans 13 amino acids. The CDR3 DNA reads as TGTGCCAGCAGCTTAGCCGTCGACACTGAAGCTTTCTTT. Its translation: CASSLAVDTEAFF.

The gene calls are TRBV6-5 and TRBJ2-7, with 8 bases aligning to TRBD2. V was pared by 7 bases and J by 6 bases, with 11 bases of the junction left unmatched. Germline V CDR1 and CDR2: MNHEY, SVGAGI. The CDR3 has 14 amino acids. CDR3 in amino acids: CASKSGPGGGEQYF. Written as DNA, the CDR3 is TGTGCCAGCAAATCCGGGCCCGGGGGGGGCGAGCAGTACTTC.

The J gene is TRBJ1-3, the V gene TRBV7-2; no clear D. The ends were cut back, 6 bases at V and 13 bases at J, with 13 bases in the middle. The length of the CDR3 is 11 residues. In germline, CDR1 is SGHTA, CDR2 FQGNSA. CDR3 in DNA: TGTGCCAGCAGTCTCACCAATTTGATATATTTT. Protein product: CASSLTNLIYF.

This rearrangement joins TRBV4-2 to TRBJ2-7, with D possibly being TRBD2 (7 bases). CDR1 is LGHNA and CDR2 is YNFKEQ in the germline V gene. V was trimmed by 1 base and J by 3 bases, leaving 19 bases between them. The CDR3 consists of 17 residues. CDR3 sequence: CASSQVRTSGGRYEQYF. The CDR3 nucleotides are TGTGCCAGCAGCCAAGTCCGTACTTCGGGGGGCCGCTACGAGCAGTACTTC.

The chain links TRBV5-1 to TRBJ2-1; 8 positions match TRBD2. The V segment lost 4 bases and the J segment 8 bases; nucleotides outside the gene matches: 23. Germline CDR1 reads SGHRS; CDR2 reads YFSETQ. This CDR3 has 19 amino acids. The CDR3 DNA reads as TGCGCCAGCAGCCAGAACCTAGCGGGCAGCACCCTGGGGGGGGATGAGCAGTTCTTC. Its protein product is CASSQNLAGSTLGGDEQFF.

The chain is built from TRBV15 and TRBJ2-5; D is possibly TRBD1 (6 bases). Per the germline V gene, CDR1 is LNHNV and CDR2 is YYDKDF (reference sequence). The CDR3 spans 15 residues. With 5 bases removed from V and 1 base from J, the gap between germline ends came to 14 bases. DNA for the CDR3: TGTGCCACCAGCCGGCCAGGGGCCCTCCAAGAGACCCAGTACTTC. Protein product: CATSRPGALQETQYF.

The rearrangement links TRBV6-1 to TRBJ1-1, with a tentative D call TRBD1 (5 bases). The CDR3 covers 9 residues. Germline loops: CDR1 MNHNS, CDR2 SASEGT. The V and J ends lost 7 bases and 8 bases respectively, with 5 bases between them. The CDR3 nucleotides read TGTGCCAGCACAGGGGAAGCTTTCTTT. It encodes CASTGEAFF.

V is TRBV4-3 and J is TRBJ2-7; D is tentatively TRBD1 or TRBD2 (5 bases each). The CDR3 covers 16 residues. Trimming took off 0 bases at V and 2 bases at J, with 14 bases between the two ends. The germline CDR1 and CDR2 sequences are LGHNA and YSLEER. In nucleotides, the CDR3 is TGCGCCAGCAGCCAAGAATCGGGGCCGCCCGCCTACGAGCAGTACTTC. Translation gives CASSQESGPPAYEQYF.

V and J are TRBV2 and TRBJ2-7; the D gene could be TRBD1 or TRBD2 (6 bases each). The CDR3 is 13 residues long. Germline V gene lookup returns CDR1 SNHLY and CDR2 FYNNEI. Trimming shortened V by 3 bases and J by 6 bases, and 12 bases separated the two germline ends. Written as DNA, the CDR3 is TGTGCCAGCAGTGATGGGGGGCTAGGCGAGCAGTACTTC. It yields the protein CASSDGGLGEQYF.

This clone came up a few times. The CDR3 DNA is TGTGCCAGCAGTACCGACAGCCGTGAAGCTTTCTTT. It encodes CASSTDSREAFF. The gene calls are TRBV2 and TRBJ1-1; possible D gene TRBD1, 5 bases. This CDR3 is 12 amino acids long. Germline V lookup: CDR1 SNHLY, CDR2 FYNNEI. V lost 5 bases, J lost 7 bases, and 11 bases lay in between.

CDR3 amino acids: CASSTPGPTPSEQFF. The CDR3 DNA follows: TGTGCCAGCTCCACCCCGGGACCCACTCCAAGTGAGCAGTTCTTC. The rearrangement links TRBV6-6 to TRBJ2-1; perhaps D is TRBD1 or TRBD2 (5 bases each). Germline CDR1 is MNHNY and CDR2 is SVGAGI (reference sequence). This CDR3 contains 15 residues. The V and J ends lost 8 bases and 9 bases respectively, with 23 bases between them.

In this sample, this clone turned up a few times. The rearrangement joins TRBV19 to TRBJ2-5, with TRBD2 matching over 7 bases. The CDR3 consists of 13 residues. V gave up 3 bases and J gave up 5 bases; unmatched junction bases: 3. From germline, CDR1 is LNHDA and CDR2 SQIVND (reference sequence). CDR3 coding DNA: TGTGCCAGTAGTATGACTAGCATTGAGACCCAGTACTTC. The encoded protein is CASSMTSIETQYF. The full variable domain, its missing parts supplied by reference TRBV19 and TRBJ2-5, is DGGITQSPKYLFRKEGQNVTLSCEQNLNHDAMYWYRQDPGQGLRLIYYSQIVNDFQKGDIAEGYSVSREKKESFPLTVTSAQKNPTAFYLCASSMTSIETQYFGPGTRLLVL.

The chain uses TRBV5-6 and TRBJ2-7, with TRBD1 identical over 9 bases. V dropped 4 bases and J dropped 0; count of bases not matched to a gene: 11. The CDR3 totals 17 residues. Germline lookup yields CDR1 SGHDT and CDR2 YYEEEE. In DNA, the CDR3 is TGTGCCAGCAGCGAAGATACAGGGGGCGAACTCTCCTACGAGCAGTACTTC. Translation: CASSEDTGGELSYEQYF.

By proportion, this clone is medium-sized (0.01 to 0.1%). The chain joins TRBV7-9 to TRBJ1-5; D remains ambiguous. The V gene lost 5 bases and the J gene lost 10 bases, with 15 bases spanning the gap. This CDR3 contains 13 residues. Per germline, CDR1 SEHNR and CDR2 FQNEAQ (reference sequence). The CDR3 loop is CASSPSQADPQHF. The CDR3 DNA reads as TGTGCCAGCAGCCCCTCGCAGGCCGATCCCCAGCATTTT.

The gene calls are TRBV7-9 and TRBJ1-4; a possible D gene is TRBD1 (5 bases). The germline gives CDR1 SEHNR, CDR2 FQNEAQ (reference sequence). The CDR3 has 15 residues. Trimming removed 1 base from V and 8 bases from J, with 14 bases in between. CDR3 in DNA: TGTGCCAGCAGCTTAGGTGAGGGGTCAAACGAAAAACTGTTTTTT. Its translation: CASSLGEGSNEKLFF.

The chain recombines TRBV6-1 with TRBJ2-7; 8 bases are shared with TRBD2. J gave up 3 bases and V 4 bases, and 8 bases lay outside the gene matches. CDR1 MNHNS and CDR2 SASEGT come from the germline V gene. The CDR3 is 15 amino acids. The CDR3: CASSGRGGPFYEQYF. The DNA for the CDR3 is TGTGCCAGCAGTGGGCGCGGGGGGCCCTTCTACGAGCAGTACTTC.

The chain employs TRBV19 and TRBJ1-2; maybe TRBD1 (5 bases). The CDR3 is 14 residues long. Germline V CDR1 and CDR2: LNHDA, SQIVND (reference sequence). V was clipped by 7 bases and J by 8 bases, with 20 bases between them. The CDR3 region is CASTQGGMVNGYTF. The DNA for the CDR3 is TGTGCCAGTACTCAGGGAGGTATGGTGAACGGCTACACCTTC.

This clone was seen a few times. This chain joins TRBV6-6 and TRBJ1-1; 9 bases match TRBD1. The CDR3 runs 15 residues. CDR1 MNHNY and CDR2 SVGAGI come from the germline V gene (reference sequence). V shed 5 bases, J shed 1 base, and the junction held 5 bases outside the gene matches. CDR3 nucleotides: TGTGCCAGCAGTCTTCAACAGGGGGCGAACACTGAAGCTTTCTTT. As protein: CASSLQQGANTEAFF.

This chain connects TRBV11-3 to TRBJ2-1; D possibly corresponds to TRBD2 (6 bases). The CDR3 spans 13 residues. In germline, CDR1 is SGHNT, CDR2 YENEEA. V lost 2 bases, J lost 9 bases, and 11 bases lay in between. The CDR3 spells CASSLHGSSEQFF. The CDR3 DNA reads TGTGCCAGCAGCTTACACGGGAGTAGTGAGCAGTTCTTC.